Given below is one T cell receptor beta chain in context. Its matching antigen is unknown. These data belong to a study of identical twins. Study-level findings and limits: Among out-of-frame alpha sequences shared by twins, low generation probability occurred in excess.

From germline, CDR1 is SGHTA and CDR2 FQGNSA. With 1 base removed from V and 7 bases from J, the gap between germline ends came to 11 bases. The CDR3 spans 14 residues. In TCRdb, the 5' RACE reads were re-called with MiXCR into one record per CDR3 protein. This repertoire shows around 100,000 distinct CDR3 sequences, 5.9% found once; its top ten account for 12%. Sequenced material: memory T cells sorted from blood. The chain links TRBV7-2 to TRBJ2-1, with D possibly being TRBD2 (5 bases). The sequence was collected from a woman in her fifties or sixties in good health. CDR3 DNA: TGTGCCAGCAGCTTAGTAGGAGGTTGGAATGAGCAGTTCTTC. Translation: CASSLVGGWNEQFF. The variable domain in full, with the rest retrieved from reference TRBV7-2 and TRBJ2-1, is GAGVSQSPSNKVTEKGKDVELRCDPISGHTALYWYRQSLGQGLEFLIYFQGNSAPDKSGLPSDRFSAERTGGSVSTLTIQRTQQEDSAVYLCASSLVGGWNEQFFGPGTRLTVL.